This T cell receptor beta chain stems from a study of T cell changes during pregnancy in multiple sclerosis. This clone has only one observation. The protocol was immunoSEQ multiplex PCR, while the TCRdb copy is restricted to in-frame clones and leaves out a portion. The sample shows approximately 50,000 clones, approximately 90% of them seen only once. The origin of this receptor is a female donor with multiple sclerosis, enrolled in a pregnancy study. The sequencing used CD4+ T cells from peripheral blood mononuclear cells, collected after pregnancy.

Written as DNA, the CDR3 is TGCGCCAGCAGCCAAGACAGGGGAGGGAGCTATGGCTACACCTTC. This encodes CASSQDRGGSYGYTF. The chain couples TRBV4-1 to TRBJ1-2; possibly TRBD1 for D (6 bases). CDR1 is MGHRA and CDR2 is YSYEKL in the germline V gene. The ends were cut back, 0 bases at V and 4 bases at J, with 12 bases in the middle. The CDR3 length is 15 residues.